This TCR beta chain stems from a study of T cells in Graves' hyperthyroidism and ophthalmopathy (dated by TCRdb to about 2019). Background for the entire study: Peripheral blood was collected at initial diagnosis, before any treatment. To identify distinguishing TCR V-J signatures, a discovery cohort of 90 to 100 patients was used, comprising 43 with Graves' ophthalmopathy and 57 with stable Graves' hyperthyroidism. An independent validation cohort of 18 to 20 hyperthyroidism patients and 17 patients who later progressed to ophthalmopathy tested prospective prediction of ophthalmopathy. The 100 or so discovery patients were randomly split 7:3 into training and test sets. In several Graves' hyperthyroidism patients, the study also compared T-cell repertoires from thyroid tissue with T-cell repertoires from blood. Following sampling, methimazole starting at 30 mg daily was given to hyperthyroidism patients, and high-dose intravenous methylprednisolone was given to ophthalmopathy patients. The paper describes TCR Vbeta CDR3 sequencing of 120 to 150 peripheral blood samples, made up of 43 ophthalmopathy patients, roughly 72 hyperthyroidism patients and roughly 17 progressor patients.

As to this clonotype: Its antigen target is currently unknown. Base qualities were left out, and no much larger clone turns up one base away.

The germline V gene yields SGHDN for CDR1 and FVKESK for CDR2. There are 16 amino acids in the CDR3, from cysteine to phenylalanine inclusive. The read is trimmed to its CDR3 DNA, 48 bases read in frame from base 1. The trim is 5 bases for V and 5 bases for J, with a gap of 22 bases between the germline ends. In the ophthalmopathy patients, disease was moderately to severely active, with a Clinical Activity Score of 3 or more, a NOSPECS grade of 4 or more, and a duration of less than 3 months. Exclusion was applied to patients with uncontrolled infections, other autoimmune diseases, pregnancy or lactation. Diagnoses relied on clinical symptoms, serum thyroxine and TRAb, thyroid ultrasound and orbital computed tomography. Ficoll-Paque density gradient centrifugation was used to isolate PBMCs from about 10 ml of fresh peripheral blood. Total RNA was extracted using Trizol reagent, and RNA quality was assessed on an Agilent 2100 Bioanalyzer.

TCR beta CDR3 regions were amplified from RNA transcripts. A first-round RT-PCR of the TCR CDR3 used the HTBI primer set with the Qiagen OneStep RT-PCR kit. Libraries were constructed in a second round of multiplex PCR, after which size selection and purification were performed. The libraries were sequenced on an Illumina HiSeq2000 using paired-end 100 bp reads. The study's processing was this. SOAPnuke was used to process the raw data, with reads discarded if the reads contained adapters or uncalled bases, had a mean Phred below 15, or lacked an exact constant-primer or identifier match. High-quality paired reads were merged with COPE v1.2.5, and unique nucleotide sequences were defined as clonotypes. MiTCR v1.1 was used to align clonotypes to the IMGT TRBV, TRBD and TRBJ reference segments. The analysis included only V-J combinations with a frequency above 0.0001, which together covered around 99% of the repertoires. The TCS score was defined as F50 (clonal expansion) divided by E x V (chaos), with BLOSUM62-based TCRdist calculated between CDR3 peptides within each V-J. Welch's t-statistics and random forest reduced roughly 540 V-J features to 13, which were used in a naive Bayes classifier (R e1071). Clones were called with MiXCR by TCRdb after fastp trimmed the public reads at Q25, and only in-frame beta chains were retained. Rows are combined by CDR3 protein, so each entry shows the most common genes and DNA. For this entry, the V and J calls and clone size follow TCRdb and not the study's own pipeline. Present in this sample are around 490,000 distinct CDR3 sequences, just under 20% of which were seen just once. In total, the top ten clones hold about half of the sample.

Overall study results and their limits: Ophthalmopathy was separated from stable hyperthyroidism by a 13 V-J signature model, with 85% to 90% sensitivity and approximately 81% specificity obtained in cross-validation and 80%/75% obtained in testing. Blood samples also contained most of the expanded thyroid clonotypes (frequency above 0.001), which suggests that blood repertoires may reflect thyroid immune responses. No statistical method was used to set the sample size in advance, and investigators knew the group allocation. In validation, progression to ophthalmopathy was predicted by the model with 55% to 71% sensitivity and 72% to 85% specificity, a median of roughly 6 months before onset.

The rearranged segments are TRBV14 and TRBJ2-7; 5 matching bases give a weak D call of TRBD1. This sequence originates from a man aged 40-49 years with Graves' ophthalmopathy. The sample consisted of blood. The CDR3 region has the sequence CASSLGPLQSGDEQYF. The nucleotide sequence reads TGTGCCAGCAGCTTGGGGCCGCTCCAAAGTGGCGACGAGCAGTACTTC.